This TCR beta chain was documented in a study of early T cells in non-severe SARS-CoV-2 infection (dated by TCRdb to about 2021). Concerning the study at large: Bulk RNA from unsorted whole blood was used for TCR sequencing, so alpha and beta chains could not be paired.

This clonotype occurred once. Its antigen target is currently unknown. Its ends do not fully match the called genes, so a read error is possible. Study-wide conclusions, independent of this receptor: VDJdb matching was skewed toward anti-spike CD8 responses, so virus-specific expansions were likely underestimated and private and CD4 specificities were missed.

The method was 5' RACE. The listed sequencing device is NextSeq 500. The TCR library protocol attached unique molecular identifiers to individual cDNA molecules to correct for sequencing error and PCR bias. Sequencing covered both TCR alpha and beta chains, and within each sample the abundances of alpha and beta sequences were tightly co-correlated. The original pipeline was this. Decombinator V4 was used to annotate the V gene, J gene and CDR3 of the TCR sequences. Expanded TCRs were defined as changing significantly between any two time points under a Poisson model with p below 0.0001. Abundances of TCRs were expressed as counts per million after normalisation to the total number of TCRs sequenced in each sample. MAIT TCRs were defined by TRAV1-2 paired with TRAJ12, TRAJ20 or TRAJ33, and iNKT TCRs by TRAV10 paired with TRAJ18. A search of VDJdb, accessed on 1 November 2021, was run for TCRs annotated to CMV, EBV and SARS-CoV-2, with TCRs annotated for multiple antigens excluded. TCRdb's own reprocessing of the public reads used fastp at Q25 and MiXCR and kept productive beta chains. All rows with the same CDR3 protein become a single entry with the most common DNA and genes. The V and J calls were not made by the authors but by TCRdb's processing. The sample records approximately 120,000 distinct CDR3 sequences, 14% to 15% of which are singletons. Jointly, the top ten make up 21% of the sample.

The study was a case-control design nested within a healthcare worker cohort in London, UK, with weekly nasopharyngeal swab PCR tests and blood sampling. Healthcare workers were recruited during the week of the UK lockdown, between 23 and 31 March 2020, and followed weekly for up to roughly 15 weeks. According to the germline V gene, CDR1 reads SGHVS and CDR2 reads FQNEAQ. The CDR3 covers 15 residues, taking in both the cysteine and the phenylalanine. CDR3 DNA is the only sequence kept; it has 45 bases, read in frame from the first base. The chain is assembled from TRBV7-8 and TRBJ2-2; the D gene is not confidently resolved. Material: whole blood. This TCR came from an adult who was a healthcare worker with PCR-confirmed SARS-CoV-2 infection or an uninfected control (not recorded which). The nucleotide sequence is given as TGTGTCAGCAGCTTAGCCAGGTTTCTAATCAGGGAGCTGTTTTTT. It specifies CVSSLARFLIRELFF.